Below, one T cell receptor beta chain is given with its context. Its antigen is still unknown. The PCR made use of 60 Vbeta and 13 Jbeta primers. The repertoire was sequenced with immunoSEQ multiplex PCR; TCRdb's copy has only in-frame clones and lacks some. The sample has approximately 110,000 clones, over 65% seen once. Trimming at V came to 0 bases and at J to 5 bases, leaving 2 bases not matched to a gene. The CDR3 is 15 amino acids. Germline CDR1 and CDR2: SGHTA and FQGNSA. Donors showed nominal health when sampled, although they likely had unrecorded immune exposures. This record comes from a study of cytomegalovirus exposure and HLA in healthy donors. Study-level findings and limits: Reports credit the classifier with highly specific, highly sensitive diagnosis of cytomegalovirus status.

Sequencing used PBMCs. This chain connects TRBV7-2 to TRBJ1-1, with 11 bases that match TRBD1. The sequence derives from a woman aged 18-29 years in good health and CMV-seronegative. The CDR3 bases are TGTGCCAGCAGCTTAGCGGGACAGGGGGGAACTGAAGCTTTCTTT. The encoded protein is CASSLAGQGGTEAFF.